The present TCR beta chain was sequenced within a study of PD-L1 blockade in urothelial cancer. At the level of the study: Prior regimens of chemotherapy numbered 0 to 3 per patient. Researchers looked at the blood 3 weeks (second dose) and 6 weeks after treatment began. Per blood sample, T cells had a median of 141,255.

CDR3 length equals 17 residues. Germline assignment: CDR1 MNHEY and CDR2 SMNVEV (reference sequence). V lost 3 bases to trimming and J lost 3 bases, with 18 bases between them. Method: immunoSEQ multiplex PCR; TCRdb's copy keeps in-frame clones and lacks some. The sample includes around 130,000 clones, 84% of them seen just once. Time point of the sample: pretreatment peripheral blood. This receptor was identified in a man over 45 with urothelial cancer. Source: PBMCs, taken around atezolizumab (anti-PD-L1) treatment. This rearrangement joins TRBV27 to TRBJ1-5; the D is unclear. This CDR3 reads CASSLVGGPGPNQPQHF. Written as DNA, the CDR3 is TGTGCCAGCAGTTTGGTGGGCGGGCCTGGACCCAATCAGCCCCAGCATTTT.